One sample yielded the 5 T cell receptor beta chains listed below, sequenced in a study of cytomegalovirus exposure and HLA in healthy donors. Vbeta (60) and Jbeta (13) primers were used in the PCR. Measured with immunoSEQ multiplex PCR; TCRdb has only the in-frame clones, and not every one. Found here are 85,000 to 130,000 clones, over 70% of them singletons; the top ten hold 0.79%. The sample taken for sequencing was PBMCs. The receptors stem from a boy aged 10-17 years in good health and CMV-seronegative.

This chain connects TRBV2 to TRBJ2-1; 8 bases are a match to TRBD2. The germline gives CDR1 SNHLY, CDR2 FYNNEI. Trimming took 4 bases from V and 6 from J; bases not matched to a gene: 11. The CDR3 is 16 residues long. The CDR3, as DNA: TGTGCCAGCAGTGTAAAGCCGGGACTAGAAGTCAATGAGCAGTTCTTC. This encodes CASSVKPGLEVNEQFF.

The DNA of the CDR3 is TGTGCCAGCAGCCCCCTAGGGACTAGCGGGAGTTATGGCGGGGAGCTGTTTTTT. Its translation: CASSPLGTSGSYGGELFF. The rearrangement uses TRBV4-2 and TRBJ2-2; TRBD2 agrees at 14 bases. This CDR3 comprises 18 residues. Germline lookup yields CDR1 LGHNA and CDR2 YNFKEQ. With 4 bases clipped from V and 7 bases from J, the junction kept 11 bases outside the gene matches.

This clone was found a few times. The rearrangement links TRBV5-4 to TRBJ2-1, with 9 bases matching TRBD2. J lost 7 bases, V lost 3 bases, and 11 bases had no gene match. Per the germline V gene, CDR1 is SGHNT and CDR2 is YYREEE (reference sequence). The CDR3 sequence is 16 residues long. The CDR3 is CASSSIGLAGTNEQFF. In DNA, the CDR3 is TGTGCCAGCAGCTCCATTGGGCTAGCGGGGACGAATGAGCAGTTCTTC.

The V and J genes are TRBV9 and TRBJ2-1, with 10 positions matching TRBD2. The CDR3 contains 15 residues. Looked up from germline, CDR1 is SGDLS and CDR2 is YYNGEE. V trimming: 4 bases; J trimming: 8 bases; junction bases outside the gene matches: 9. In DNA, the CDR3 is TGTGCCAGCAGCCTAGGGGGAGCGGGAGGGCATGAGCAGTTCTTC. Amino acids: CASSLGGAGGHEQFF.

This rearrangement joins TRBV11-2 to TRBJ2-4; no clear D gene. The ends were cut back, 5 bases at V and 0 bases at J, with 8 bases in the middle. CDR3 length: 14 residues. Germline lookup yields CDR1 SGHAT and CDR2 FQNNGV. CDR3 DNA sequence: TGTGCCAGCAGCCCCCTAAGAGCCAAAAACATTCAGTACTTC. Protein sequence: CASSPLRAKNIQYF.